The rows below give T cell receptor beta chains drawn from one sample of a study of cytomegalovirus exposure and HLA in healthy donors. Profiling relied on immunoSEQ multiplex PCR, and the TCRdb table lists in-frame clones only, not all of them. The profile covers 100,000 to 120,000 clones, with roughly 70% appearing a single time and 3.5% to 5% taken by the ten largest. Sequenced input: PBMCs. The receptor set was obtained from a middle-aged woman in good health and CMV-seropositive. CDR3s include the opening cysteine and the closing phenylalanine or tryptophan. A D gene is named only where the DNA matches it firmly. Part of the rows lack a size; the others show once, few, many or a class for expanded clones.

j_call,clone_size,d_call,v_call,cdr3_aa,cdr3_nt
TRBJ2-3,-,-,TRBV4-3,CASSQAPVYTDTQYF,TGCGCCAGCAGCCAAGCGCCGGTTTACACAGATACGCAGTATTTT
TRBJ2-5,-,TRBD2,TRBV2,CAGSGDLQETQYF,TGTGCCGGTAGCGGGGACCTCCAAGAGACCCAGTACTTC
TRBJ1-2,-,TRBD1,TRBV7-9,CASSLGTGAYGYTF,TGTGCCAGCAGCTTAGGGACAGGGGCCTATGGCTACACCTTC
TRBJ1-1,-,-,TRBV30,CAWSVQLNTEAFF,TGTGCCTGGAGTGTACAGCTGAACACTGAAGCTTTCTTT
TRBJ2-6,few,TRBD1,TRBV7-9,CASSATGVRGANVLTF,TGTGCCAGCAGCGCAACAGGGGTCCGAGGGGCCAACGTCCTGACTTTC
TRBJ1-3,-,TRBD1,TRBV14,CASSRPGQGLSGNTIYF,TGTGCCAGCAGCCGGCCCGGACAGGGGCTCTCTGGAAACACCATATATTTT
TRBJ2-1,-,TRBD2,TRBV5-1,CASSLGLAGFYNEQFF,TGCGCCAGCAGCTTGGGACTAGCGGGGTTCTACAATGAGCAGTTCTTC
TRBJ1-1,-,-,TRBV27,CASSLPGNLGTEAFF,TGTGCCAGCAGTTTGCCCGGGAATCTCGGCACTGAAGCTTTCTTT
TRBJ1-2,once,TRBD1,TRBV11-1,CASSSQAGGAYGYTF,TGTGCCAGCAGCTCCCAGGCAGGGGGAGCCTATGGCTACACCTTC
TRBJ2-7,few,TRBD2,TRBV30,CAWSVGGSSYEQYF,TGTGCCTGGAGTGTCGGGGGGTCCTCCTACGAGCAGTACTTC
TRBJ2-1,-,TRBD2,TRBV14,CASSPPSSGTYNEQFF,TGTGCCAGCAGCCCCCCATCTAGCGGGACTTACAATGAGCAGTTCTTC
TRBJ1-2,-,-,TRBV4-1,CASSQPSAGNNYGYTF,TGCGCCAGCAGCCAACCTTCGGCCGGGAATAACTATGGCTACACCTTC
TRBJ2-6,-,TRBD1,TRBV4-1,CASSQDKRLGQANSGANVLTF,TGCGCCAGCAGCCAAGACAAGCGGCTGGGACAGGCGAACTCTGGGGCCAACGTCCTGACTTTC
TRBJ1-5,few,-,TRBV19,CASMGAQYYQPQHF,TGTGCCAGTATGGGGGCGCAGTACTATCAGCCCCAGCATTTT
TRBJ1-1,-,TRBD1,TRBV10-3,CAIRDRPNTEAFF,TGTGCCATCCGGGACAGACCTAACACTGAAGCTTTCTTT